This T cell receptor (beta chain) was found in a study of T-cell memory formation after mild COVID-19. This clonotype was counted a few times. cDNA libraries for TCR alpha and TCR beta, carrying sample barcodes and UMIs, came from 5'RACE with constant-segment primers. One entry per CDR3 protein results from TCRdb running MiXCR on the 5' RACE reads. The sample lists some 100,000 distinct CDR3 sequences; over 8.5% were seen once. The length of the CDR3 is 12 residues. The V and J ends lost 6 bases and 7 bases respectively, with 13 bases between them. In germline, CDR1 is MNHEY, CDR2 SVGAGI. The clonotype was recovered from a young man who had mild COVID-19 (a few samples of this study predate the infection). Cell type and time point are not known. The sample was PBMCs or a T cell subset sorted from them (not recorded which). This chain joins TRBV6-5 and TRBJ2-7; D possibly uses TRBD1 or TRBD2 (5 bases each). The CDR3 bases are TGTGCCAGCAGCTCCCCTGGGGGAGAGCAGTACTTC. Translated: CASSSPGGEQYF.